This note documents a single T cell receptor (beta chain) sequence. A few counts support this clonotype. Its binding antigen is unknown. Nothing much larger sits one base from this clone, and base qualities are not available. This entry comes from a study of response to subunit inactivated influenza vaccine listed by TCRdb under 2018. With respect to the entire study: The study used deep quantitative T cell receptor repertoire profiling to track responses to a trivalent subunit inactivated influenza vaccine.

V and J lose 3 bases and 5 bases, and a span of 14 bases separates them. The CDR3, cysteine through phenylalanine, is 14 amino acids long. Only the CDR3 DNA stays, 42 bases, in frame from base 1. Overall study outcomes, separate from this receptor: According to the authors, only a limited number of new T cells may be recruited by each seasonal influenza vaccination.

Libraries were built with RT-PCR. Sequencer: Illumina HiSeq 2500. Clones were called with MiXCR by TCRdb after fastp trimmed the public reads at Q25, and only in-frame beta chains were retained. Rows matching on CDR3 protein sequence are summarized as one entry with the most common DNA and genes. The sample table shows approximately 700,000 distinct CDR3 sequences, and about 15% are seen once. The biggest ten clones account for approximately 6.5% of the sample. The sample was PBMCs from blood, taken around 15 days before vaccination. The sequence was collected from a man aged 45-60 years who received an inactivated influenza vaccine. Donor details come from another sample of the same person, matched by shared clones. The rearranged chain carries TRBV12-3 or TRBV12-4 and TRBJ2-7; there is no confident call for the D gene. The DNA sequence follows: TGTGCCAGCAGTTTCGGTATTCGGTCAGACGAGCAGTACTTC. Its protein reads: CASSFGIRSDEQYF.